The present entry profiles one T cell receptor (beta chain) with its context. This sample was included in a study of PD-1 blockade in classical Hodgkin lymphoma. As to time point: cycle 4 day 1 (C4D1), after less than 7 weeks of nivolumab. Relapse after autologous stem cell transplantation occurred in every patient, and brentuximab vedotin exposure varied. The CDR3 consists of 13 residues. Trimming cost V 4 bases and J 2 bases, with 9 bases left between them. Per the germline V gene, CDR1 is SGHDT and CDR2 is YYEEEE. The table came from immunoSEQ multiplex PCR; TCRdb's copy has only in-frame clones and leaves some out. The table records over 50,000 clones, roughly 86% of them present only once.

The chain couples TRBV5-6 to TRBJ1-2; D is unresolved. The material was peripheral blood mononuclear cells (PBMCs), obtained before the fourth cycle of nivolumab. The clonotype originates from a human donor with classical Hodgkin lymphoma. CDR3 DNA sequence: TGTGCCAGCAGCCCACACCGAAACTATGGCTACACCTTC. The encoded protein is CASSPHRNYGYTF. Variable domain in full (rest from reference TRBV5-6 and TRBJ1-2): DAGVTQSPTHLIKTRGQQVTLRCSPKSGHDTVSWYQQALGQGPQFIFQYYEEEERQRGNFPDRFSGHQFPNYSSELNVNALLLGDSALYLCASSPHRNYGYTFGSGTRLTVV.